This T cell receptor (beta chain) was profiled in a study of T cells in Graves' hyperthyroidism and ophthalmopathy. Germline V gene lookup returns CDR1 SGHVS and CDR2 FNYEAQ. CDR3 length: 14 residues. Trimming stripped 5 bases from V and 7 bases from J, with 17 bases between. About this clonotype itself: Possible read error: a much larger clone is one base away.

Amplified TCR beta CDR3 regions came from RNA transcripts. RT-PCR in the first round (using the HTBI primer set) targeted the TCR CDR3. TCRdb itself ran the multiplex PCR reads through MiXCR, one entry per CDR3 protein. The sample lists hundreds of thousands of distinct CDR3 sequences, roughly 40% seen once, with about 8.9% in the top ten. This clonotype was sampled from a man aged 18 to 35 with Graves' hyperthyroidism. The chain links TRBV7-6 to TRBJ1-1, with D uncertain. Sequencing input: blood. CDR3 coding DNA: TGTGCCAGCAGCCAAGCTAGCGAACTCCGTGAAGCTTTCTTT. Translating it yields CASSQASELREAFF.